Presented here are 8 T cell receptor beta chains from one specimen sequenced in a study of regulatory T cells in long-lasting Graves disease. Time point described: newly diagnosed GD, antithyroid drugs for less than 3 months. Preparation of the TCR library used RNA extracted from PBMCs. iRepertoire HTBI primers and Arm-PCR of CDR3 regions built TCR beta libraries. MiXCR, run by TCRdb on the multiplex PCR reads, gives a single entry per CDR3 protein. The table includes some 460,000 distinct CDR3 sequences, about a sixth detected once. This same sample was also taken into another study, of T cells in Graves' hyperthyroidism and ophthalmopathy.

The material sequenced was peripheral blood mononuclear cells (PBMCs), taken at new diagnosis, from a patient treated with antithyroid drugs. The receptors originated from a man aged 35 to 55 with Graves disease.

This clonotype was observed many times. The V and J genes are TRBV3-1 and TRBJ2-7; 12 bases are shared with TRBD2. CDR1 and CDR2 (germline): LGHDT, YNNKEL (reference sequence). The CDR3 is 14 residues long. With 5 bases clipped from V and 6 bases from J, the junction kept 5 bases outside the gene matches. The CDR3, as DNA: TGTGCCAGCAGCTCCCTAGCGGGGGGGCTCGAGCAGTACTTC. It specifies CASSSLAGGLEQYF.

The table lists this clonotype with many counts. The rearrangement links TRBV24-1 to TRBJ2-1; D uncertain. This CDR3 is 15 amino acids long. Germline assignment: CDR1 KGHDR and CDR2 SFDVKD. Trimming pared 4 bases from V and 4 bases from J, leaving 13 bases between. The CDR3 DNA is TGTGCCACCAGTGACGCGGCGGAAACGTACAATGAGCAGTTCTTC. This sequence encodes CATSDAAETYNEQFF.

This clonotype was recorded many times. This chain uses TRBV30 with TRBJ2-1; possible D gene TRBD1, 6 bases. CDR1 is GTSNPN and CDR2 is SVGIG in the germline V gene (reference sequence). This CDR3 spans 18 amino acids. V was pared by 3 bases and J by 10 bases, with 31 bases between. The CDR3: CAWSRTVETFSEGDEQFF. Here the CDR3 DNA reads TGTGCCTGGAGCCGGACCGTAGAAACCTTCTCAGAGGGGGACGAGCAGTTCTTC.

In this sample, this clonotype turned up many times. J is TRBJ1-1 and V is TRBV20-1; possible D gene TRBD1, 5 bases. Germline V gives CDR1 DFQATT, CDR2 SNEGSKA (reference sequence). This CDR3 spans 13 amino acids. The CDR3 bases are TGCAGGGGGGAGGTGGCAGGGACCACTGAAGCTTTCTTT. It codes for CRGEVAGTTEAFF.

To note about this clonotype: One end of the junction fails to match germline, which may point to a read error. The chain couples TRBV19 to TRBJ2-3, with D tentatively TRBD1 (5 bases). Germline assignment: CDR1 LNHDA and CDR2 SQIVND (reference sequence). This CDR3 spans 15 amino acids. CDR3 sequence: CASSIRRQSTDTQCF. The DNA of the CDR3 is TGTGCCAGTAGTATACGTCGACAGAGCACAGATACGCAGTGTTTT.

This clonotype was found many times. This chain connects TRBV7-3 to TRBJ2-1, with TRBD2 identical over 7 bases. CDR3 length: 16 residues. Germline V gene data show CDR1 as SGHTA and CDR2 as FQGTGA. J gave up 4 bases and V 2 bases, and 8 bases lay outside the gene matches. In DNA form, the CDR3 reads TGTGCCAGCAGCTTACGCGCGGGAGACCGATACAATGAGCAGTTCTTC. Encoded protein: CASSLRAGDRYNEQFF.

The chain carries TRBV11-2 and TRBJ2-7; TRBD2 matches 11 bases. CDR3 length: 13 residues. The V segment lost 0 bases and the J segment 12 bases; nucleotides outside the gene matches: 4. The germline V gene has CDR1 SGHAT and CDR2 FQNNGV. Here the CDR3 reads CASSLELAGAVYF. CDR3 bases: TGTGCCAGCAGCTTAGAACTAGCGGGGGCCGTGTACTTC.

This clonotype was seen at least ten times. V and J are TRBV30 and TRBJ1-2; weak D call: TRBD1 (6 bases). Germline loops: CDR1 GTSNPN, CDR2 SVGIG (reference sequence). There are 15 residues in the CDR3. Trimming removed 0 bases from V and 4 bases from J, with 15 bases in between. The chain's CDR3 is CAWSVLSGGSYGYTF. DNA for the CDR3: TGTGCCTGGAGTGTATTATCCGGGGGCAGCTATGGCTACACCTTC.